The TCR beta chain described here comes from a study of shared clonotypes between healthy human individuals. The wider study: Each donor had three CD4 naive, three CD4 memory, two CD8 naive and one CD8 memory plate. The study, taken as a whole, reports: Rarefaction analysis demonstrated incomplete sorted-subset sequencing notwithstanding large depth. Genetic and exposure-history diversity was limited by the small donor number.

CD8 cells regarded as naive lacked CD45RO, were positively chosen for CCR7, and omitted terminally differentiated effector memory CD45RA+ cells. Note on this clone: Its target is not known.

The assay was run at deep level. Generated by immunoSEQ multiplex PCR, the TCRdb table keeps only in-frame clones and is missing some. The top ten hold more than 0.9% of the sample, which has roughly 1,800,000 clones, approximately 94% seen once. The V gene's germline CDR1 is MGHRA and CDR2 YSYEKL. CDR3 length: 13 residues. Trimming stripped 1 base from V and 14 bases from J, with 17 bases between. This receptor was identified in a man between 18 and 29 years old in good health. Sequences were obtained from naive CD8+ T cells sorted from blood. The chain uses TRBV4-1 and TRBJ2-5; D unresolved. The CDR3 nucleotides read TGCGCCAGCAGCCAAGTAATTACGGACCACATCTACTTC. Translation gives CASSQVITDHIYF.